The entry below describes one TCR beta chain. Its matching antigen is unknown. The CDR3 has 15 residues. V lost 2 bases and J lost 6, with 11 bases in between. From germline, CDR1 is SGHDN and CDR2 FVKESK. With the Oncomine TCR Beta short-read assay, DNA from cultured CD4+ T cells was sequenced. One entry per CDR3 protein, called by TCRdb with MiXCR from the PCR reads. The profile covers over 15,000 distinct CDR3 sequences, with around 60% appearing a single time and 8% to 13% taken by the ten largest. The treatment here: roughly 11-day PBMC culture with coronavirus spike peptide pools or control peptides (ViraFEST assay). This entry comes from a study of vaccination and CD4 T cells after COVID-19.

Sample: CD4+ T cells from blood, cultured in vitro. The chain uses TRBV14 and TRBJ1-6; perhaps TRBD1 as D (5 bases). The source of this sequence is a human donor who had recovered from COVID-19. DNA of the CDR3: TGTGCCAGCAGCCAAACTGGGGGGACTAATTCACCCCTCCACTTT. Protein sequence: CASSQTGGTNSPLHF.